The clone carrying this T cell receptor beta chain occurred many times. This sample was taken from a study of breast tumors, draining lymph nodes, adjacent tissues. TCRdb independently ran MiXCR on the multiplex PCR reads; one entry per CDR3 protein. The data show 100,000 or so distinct CDR3 sequences, over 20% seen once. Germline CDR1 DFQATT, CDR2 SNEGSKA (reference sequence). V lost 3 bases to trimming and J lost 10 bases, with 15 bases between them. The CDR3 has 12 amino acids. Axillary draining lymph nodes of breast cancer patients supplied the node samples. The genes are TRBV20-1 and TRBJ1-2; D uncertain. The clonotype was recovered from a female donor with breast cancer. Some clones in this sample may be carry-over from other donors' samples. Sequenced input: axillary lymph node tissue. CDR3 sequence reads: CSASRRPMDYTF. CDR3 nucleotides: TGCAGTGCTAGTCGCCGGCCTATGGACTACACCTTC.